This is a list of T cell receptor beta chains from one sample in a study of T-cell memory formation after mild COVID-19. TCRdb analysed the 5' RACE reads with MiXCR anew, one entry per CDR3 protein. The sample lists roughly 380,000 distinct CDR3 sequences; approximately 29% were seen once. The sequencing sample was made of PBMCs or a T cell subset sorted from them (not recorded which). The origin of the receptors is an adult woman who had mild COVID-19 (a few samples of this study predate the infection). Cell type and time point are not known. Both conserved end residues are part of each CDR3. D genes are given only for firm matches. Rows give clone size only sometimes, using once, few, many, or a class for an expanded clone.

clone_size,j_call,d_call,v_call,cdr3_nt,cdr3_aa
-,TRBJ2-5,-,TRBV7-2,TGTGCCAGCAGCTTAATGGCTGAGACCCAGTACTTC,CASSLMAETQYF
few,TRBJ2-5,-,TRBV7-9,TGTGCCAGCAGCTTAGATTTCTTGAACGGGGAAGAGACCCAGTACTTC,CASSLDFLNGEETQYF
many,TRBJ1-2,-,TRBV18,TGTGCCAGCTCATCAGGACAGACGGGTACCTTC,CASSSGQTGTF
-,TRBJ1-2,-,TRBV12-3/TRBV12-4,TGTGCCAGCAGTTTAGGACGGGCCTATGGCTACACCTTC,CASSLGRAYGYTF
few,TRBJ2-5,TRBD2,TRBV7-8,TGTGCCAGCAGCCCCCACTGGGACTACGAAAAGACCCAGTACTTC,CASSPHWDYEKTQYF
-,TRBJ2-1,TRBD2,TRBV12-3/TRBV12-4,TGTGCCAGCAGGGCTAGCGGGAGCGAACTAGATGAGCAGTTCTTC,CASRASGSELDEQFF
few,TRBJ2-1,TRBD1,TRBV5-1,TGCGCCAGCAGCTCCGGGACAGGGGGCCTCACTGAGCAGTTCTTC,CASSSGTGGLTEQFF
many,TRBJ2-3,-,TRBV5-1,TGCGCCAGCAGCCGGCAGGGGTCCCAAGATACGCAGTATTTT,CASSRQGSQDTQYF
few,TRBJ2-7,TRBD1,TRBV15,TGTGCCACCAGCAGAGAGAGGGGGCGAGGGAACTACGAGCAGTACTTC,CATSRERGRGNYEQYF
few,TRBJ2-4,-,TRBV18,TGTGCCAGCTCACCGGTCGGCTCTAACATTCAGTACTTC,CASSPVGSNIQYF
few,TRBJ2-5,-,TRBV7-7,TGTGCCAGCAGCAAACGTGGGGGACCCTACCAAGAGACCCAGTACTTC,CASSKRGGPYQETQYF
few,TRBJ2-5,TRBD2,TRBV12-3/TRBV12-4,TGTGCCAGCAGTTCCCGCACGGGAGGGAAAGAGACCCAGTACTTC,CASSSRTGGKETQYF
-,TRBJ1-1,-,TRBV7-2,TGTGCCAGCAGCTTGGAGGCAGTGAGGAACACTGAAGCTTTCTTT,CASSLEAVRNTEAFF
few,TRBJ2-3,-,TRBV5-1,TGCGCCAGCACATCTGGGACCCTCACAGATACGCAGTATTTT,CASTSGTLTDTQYF
-,TRBJ2-3,-,TRBV25-1,TGTGCCAGCAGTGAATTCACCGTGGGGGATACGCAGTATTTT,CASSEFTVGDTQYF
-,TRBJ2-1,TRBD2,TRBV19,TGTGCCAGTAGGGGGGACGGGACTACCTGGTTCTTC,CASRGDGTTWFF
few,TRBJ2-7,TRBD2,TRBV20-1,TGCAGTGCCCCTCCTAGCGGGAGCTCCTACGAGCAGTACTTC,CSAPPSGSSYEQYF
-,TRBJ2-1,TRBD2,TRBV20-1,TGCAGTGCCCCCCGGACTAGCGGTCCCAATGAGCAGTTCTTC,CSAPRTSGPNEQFF
-,TRBJ2-1,-,TRBV7-2,TGTGCCAGCAGCCCTAGGACAGACGCCCCCTGGGATGAGCAGTTCTTC,CASSPRTDAPWDEQFF
few,TRBJ2-1,-,TRBV5-1,TGCGCCAGCAGCCCGCAACCCCCTGAGCAGTTCTTC,CASSPQPPEQFF
few,TRBJ1-1,TRBD1,TRBV5-1,TGCGCCAGCAGCCCGGACAGGGGAGGTGAAGCTTTCTTT,CASSPDRGGEAFF